Listed here are 26 T cell receptor beta chains from one sample, sequenced in a study of T cell responses to AZD1222 COVID-19 vaccine. The table came from immunoSEQ multiplex PCR; TCRdb's copy has only in-frame clones and leaves some out. The sample lists 100,000 to 150,000 clones, more than 85% seen once, with 1.5% to 2% in the top ten. The material sequenced was peripheral blood, taken 28 days after the second AZD1222 dose. These receptors were obtained from an adult who received the AZD1222 COVID-19 vaccine.

V gene TRBV19 combines with J gene TRBJ1-1, with 8 bases that match TRBD1. The CDR3 spans 14 residues. J gave up 2 bases and V 7 bases, and 6 bases lay outside the gene matches. Germline V gene data show CDR1 as LNHDA and CDR2 as SQIVND (reference sequence). CDR3: CASIGDRRNTEAFF. For the CDR3, the DNA is TGTGCCAGTATCGGGGACAGGAGAAACACTGAAGCTTTCTTT. The full variable domain, rest sourced from reference TRBV19 and TRBJ1-1, is DGGITQSPKYLFRKEGQNVTLSCEQNLNHDAMYWYRQDPGQGLRLIYYSQIVNDFQKGDIAEGYSVSREKKESFPLTVTSAQKNPTAFYLCASIGDRRNTEAFFGQGTRLTVV.

The chain is built from TRBV2 and TRBJ2-2, with a weak D call TRBD1 (6 bases). CDR1 SNHLY and CDR2 FYNNEI come from the germline V gene. The CDR3 runs to 14 residues. V gave up 11 bases and J gave up 5 bases, with 18 bases separating them. Written as DNA, the CDR3 is TGTGCCCTCAGCAGGGGTAAGGGAACCGGGGAGCTGTTTTTT. Encoded protein: CALSRGKGTGELFF.

The genes are TRBV5-6 and TRBJ2-7, with 7 bases identical to TRBD2. Germline CDR1 reads SGHDT; CDR2 reads YYEEEE. The CDR3 sequence is 15 residues long. V lost 1 base and J lost 2; bases outside the gene matches: 6. The CDR3 spells CASSLSSGTPYEQYV. Here the CDR3 DNA reads TGTGCCAGCAGCTTGTCCAGCGGGACCCCCTACGAGCAGTACGTC.

V is TRBV30 and J is TRBJ1-4; D is unclear. In germline, CDR1 is GTSNPN, CDR2 SVGIG (reference sequence). The V end was cut by 2 bases, the J end by 4 bases, with 11 bases between. This CDR3 spans 14 amino acids. The CDR3 DNA follows: TGTGCCTGGAGTATGGGCTTTCGTAATGAAAAACTGTTTTTT. Encoded protein: CAWSMGFRNEKLFF.

In its sample, this clone was seen once. CDR3 in amino acids: CASSQDLGDRGDYGYTF. CDR3 sequence (DNA): TGTGCCAGCAGCCAAGATCTTGGAGACAGGGGGGACTATGGCTACACCTTC. V and J are TRBV4-2 and TRBJ1-2; TRBD1 aligns across 9 bases. The CDR3 covers 17 residues. Germline CDR1 LGHNA, CDR2 YNFKEQ. V was pared by 0 bases and J by 3 bases, with 8 bases of the junction left unmatched.

The V call is TRBV11-2, the J call TRBJ2-1; D is perhaps TRBD2 (6 bases). The CDR3 totals 12 residues. Germline V gives CDR1 SGHAT, CDR2 FQNNGV. Deletions cut 5 bases from V and 15 bases from J, with 17 bases between. CDR3 protein: CASSLPGARGFF. CDR3 in DNA: TGTGCCAGCAGCCTCCCGGGAGCCCGTGGGTTCTTC.

The chain couples TRBV5-4 to TRBJ1-1; D unresolved. This CDR3 is 13 amino acids long. V lost 4 bases and J 3 bases, leaving 10 bases between the germline ends. The germline gives CDR1 SGHNT, CDR2 YYREEE (reference sequence). The CDR3 DNA reads as TGTGCCAGCAGCCAAGGACGTGACACTGAAGCTTTCTTT. This sequence encodes CASSQGRDTEAFF. The variable domain in full, completed from reference TRBV5-4 and TRBJ1-1, reads ETGVTQSPTHLIKTRGQQVTLRCSSQSGHNTVSWYQQALGQGPQFIFQYYREEENGRGNFPPRFSGLQFPNYSSELNVNALELDDSALYLCASSQGRDTEAFFGQGTRLTVV.

The V call is TRBV5-1, the J call TRBJ2-1, with 10 nucleotides matching TRBD2. V dropped 0 bases and J dropped 7; count of bases not matched to a gene: 13. The V gene's germline CDR1 is SGHRS and CDR2 YFSETQ. This CDR3 comprises 18 residues. The CDR3 here is CASSLGSGGAGVLNEQFF. The CDR3 DNA reads as TGCGCCAGCAGCTTGGGAAGCGGGGGGGCCGGAGTTCTTAATGAGCAGTTCTTC.

The chain joins TRBV7-6 to TRBJ2-2; TRBD2 matches 8 bases. The germline gives CDR1 SGHVS, CDR2 FNYEAQ. The CDR3 has 17 amino acids. With 1 base clipped from V and 2 bases from J, the junction kept 6 bases outside the gene matches. CDR3 amino acids: CASSLVSLAGNTGELFF. The CDR3 DNA reads TGTGCCAGCAGCTTAGTCTCTCTAGCGGGCAACACCGGGGAGCTGTTTTTT.

J is TRBJ2-1 and V is TRBV12-3 or TRBV12-4; 7 nucleotides line up with TRBD1. CDR3 length equals 12 residues. The V and J ends lost 2 bases and 14 bases, in that order; junction bases with no gene match: 6. The CDR3 bases are TGTGCCAGCAGTTTATCCCACAGGGGCGAGTTCTTC. Its translation: CASSLSHRGEFF.

V and J are TRBV9 and TRBJ2-2; weak D call: TRBD2 (6 bases). Germline CDR1 and CDR2: SGDLS and YYNGEE. The CDR3 loop spans 16 amino acids. V lost 0 bases to trimming and J lost 6 bases, with 15 bases between them. The CDR3 spells CASSVAGGLVAGELFF. In DNA, the CDR3 is TGTGCCAGCAGCGTAGCTGGGGGGTTGGTGGCCGGGGAGCTGTTTTTT.

This chain links TRBV24-1 with TRBJ2-3, with 12 bases fitting TRBD1. V lost 0 bases and J lost 3; bases outside the gene matches: 6. Germline loops: CDR1 KGHDR, CDR2 SFDVKD. The CDR3 length is 18 residues. DNA of the CDR3: TGTGCCACCAGTGATTTGGTTTCGGGACAGGGGGCGACAGATACGCAGTATTTT. Encoded protein: CATSDLVSGQGATDTQYF.

The chain is built from TRBV6-5 and TRBJ1-2; no clear D gene. This CDR3 is 13 amino acids long. Between the trimmed V and J ends, which lost 4 bases and 5 bases, there was a span of 11 bases. Germline V gives CDR1 MNHEY, CDR2 SVGAGI. CDR3 nucleotides: TGTGCCAGCAGTTCCCCCCGGGTGTATGGCTACACCTTC. Translation: CASSSPRVYGYTF.

This clone was recorded only once. The J gene is TRBJ1-1, the V gene TRBV19; weak D call: TRBD1 (5 bases). There are 14 residues in the CDR3. The germline V and J ends were trimmed by 3 bases and 5 bases, with 13 bases remaining between them. CDR1 is LNHDA, CDR2 SQIVND, per germline (reference sequence). CDR3 DNA sequence: TGTGCCAGTAGTATTATGTGGGGGGGGACTGAAGCTTTCTTT. Its protein product is CASSIMWGGTEAFF.

For the CDR3, the DNA is TGTGCCTGGAGCCCCGCGAACCCTTACGAGCAGTACGTC. It specifies CAWSPANPYEQYV. This chain joins TRBV30 and TRBJ2-7, with D uncertain. This CDR3 has 13 residues. V shed 3 bases and J shed 4 bases, with 13 bases lying between them. Germline V gene lookup returns CDR1 GTSNPN and CDR2 SVGIG (reference sequence).

This sequence joins TRBV24-1 and TRBJ1-2, with D maybe TRBD1 (5 bases). The V end was cut by 5 bases, the J end by 7 bases, with 10 bases between. Germline V gives CDR1 KGHDR, CDR2 SFDVKD. The CDR3 spans 12 residues. Written as DNA, the CDR3 is TGTGCCACCAGTGCCGGGACGCTTGGCTACACCTTC. Translation gives CATSAGTLGYTF.

On this clone: Other DNA variants within this sample encode the same CDR3. The chain employs TRBV5-1 and TRBJ2-1; tentatively, D is TRBD1 (6 bases). Germline CDR1 and CDR2: SGHRS and YFSETQ. CDR3 length: 16 residues. V lost 2 bases to trimming and J lost 0 bases, with 12 bases between them. The CDR3 reads CASSLGQGSSYNEQFF. The CDR3 nucleotides read TGCGCCAGCAGCTTAGGTCAGGGGAGCTCCTACAATGAGCAGTTCTTC. The whole variable domain, filled in from reference TRBV5-1 and TRBJ2-1, reads KAGVTQTPRYLIKTRGQQVTLSCSPISGHRSVSWYQQTPGQGLQFLFEYFSETQRNKGNFPGRFSGRQFSNSRSEMNVSTLELGDSALYLCASSLGQGSSYNEQFFGPGTRLTVL.

The chain joins TRBV7-2 to TRBJ2-5, with no clear D. The CDR3 totals 16 residues. Trimming pared 1 base from V and 0 bases from J, leaving 12 bases between. Germline V gives CDR1 SGHTA, CDR2 FQGNSA. The CDR3: CASSLDAGSHQETQYF. CDR3 sequence (DNA): TGTGCCAGCAGCTTAGATGCCGGGTCCCACCAAGAGACCCAGTACTTC.

The chain recombines TRBV6-6 with TRBJ2-1; TRBD1 or TRBD2 may be the D gene (5 bases each). V lost 5 bases and J 4 bases, leaving 21 bases between the germline ends. The germline V gene has CDR1 MNHNY and CDR2 SVGAGI (reference sequence). The CDR3 runs 17 residues. CDR3 coding DNA: TGTGCCAGCAGTCCCCTTGGGGGAGCATCCCGGTACAATGAGCAGTTCTTC. Translation gives CASSPLGGASRYNEQFF.

The CDR3 region has the DNA TGTGCCAGCAGCCCCGCCCGGACGGGTTTTAGCAATCAGCCCCAGCATTTT. Encoded protein: CASSPARTGFSNQPQHF. The V gene is TRBV7-8, the J gene TRBJ1-5; the D is unclear. Germline lookup yields CDR1 SGHVS and CDR2 FQNEAQ. V lost 5 bases to trimming and J lost 0 bases, with 17 bases between them. The CDR3 covers 17 residues.

In the case of this clone: At one end the junction does not follow the germline gene, possibly because of a read error. The CDR3 bases are TGCGCCAGCAGCTTGGGGGGACAGGCGGAGTTGCACTTC. It is translated as CASSLGGQAELHF. The chain is built from TRBV5-1 and TRBJ2-5, with TRBD1 identical over 8 bases. The CDR3 sequence is 13 residues long. Germline loops: CDR1 SGHRS, CDR2 YFSETQ.

V and J are TRBV2 and TRBJ1-4; the D gene is possibly TRBD1 (5 bases). The germline V gene has CDR1 SNHLY and CDR2 FYNNEI. The CDR3 sequence is 14 residues long. The ends were cut back, 5 bases at V and 5 bases at J, with 12 bases in the middle. The CDR3 DNA is TGTGCCAGCAGTCCGGGGGACCTCAATGAAAAACTGTTTTTT. It yields the protein CASSPGDLNEKLFF.

V is TRBV7-9 and J is TRBJ1-1, with a tentative D call TRBD1 (6 bases). Trimming shortened V by 5 bases and J by 6 bases, and 16 bases separated the two germline ends. The CDR3 is 14 amino acids. Germline V gives CDR1 SEHNR, CDR2 FQNEAQ (reference sequence). The CDR3 DNA reads TGTGCCAGCAGCCCGGGGGCCTCGGACGCTGAAGCTTTCTTT. Protein sequence: CASSPGASDAEAFF.

This chain joins TRBV11-2 and TRBJ2-5; 10 nucleotides align to TRBD1. The germline V gene has CDR1 SGHAT and CDR2 FQNNGV. The CDR3 has 14 residues. The trim removed 1 base at V and 4 bases at J, leaving 0 bases unmatched. The CDR3: CASSLGQGAETQYF. In DNA, the CDR3 is TGTGCCAGCAGCTTAGGACAGGGGGCAGAGACCCAGTACTTC.

V is TRBV18 and J is TRBJ2-1; D may be TRBD1 (6 bases). Looked up from germline, CDR1 is KGHSH and CDR2 is LQKENI. Trimming cost V 3 bases and J 0 bases, with 9 bases left between them. CDR3 length: 15 amino acids. In DNA form, the CDR3 reads TGTGCCAGCTCACCTGGACAGAGCTCCTACAATGAGCAGTTCTTC. It specifies CASSPGQSSYNEQFF. The full variable domain, completed using reference TRBV18 and TRBJ2-1, is NAGVMQNPRHLVRRRGQEARLRCSPMKGHSHVYWYRQLPEEGLKFMVYLQKENIIDESGMPKERFSAEFPKEGPSILRIQQVVRGDSAAYFCASSPGQSSYNEQFFGPGTRLTVL.

This chain links TRBV4-1 with TRBJ1-1, with D unclear. CDR1 is MGHRA and CDR2 is YSYEKL in the germline V gene. Trimming took 1 base from V and 7 from J, leaving 10 bases between them. The CDR3 contains 13 residues. Here the CDR3 reads CASSQGSLIEAFF. CDR3 in DNA: TGCGCCAGCAGCCAAGGATCCTTGATTGAAGCTTTCTTT.